This entry concerns a single TCR beta chain. It lacks a known antigen. The junction departs from germline at one end; a sequencing error may be responsible. Taken from cysteine to phenylalanine, the CDR3 has 19 residues. Only CDR3 DNA remains: 57 bases, in frame from the first base. CDR1 and CDR2, per the germline V gene (reference sequence), are SGHAT and FQDESV. A constant-region primer and ProtoScript II reverse transcriptase were used to reverse-transcribe TCRbeta-specific cDNA from approximately 500 ng total RNA. The TCRbeta libraries were prepared through three rounds of nested multiplex PCR following a slightly modified ARM-PCR procedure. Each of the first two PCR rounds ran for about 10 cycles and used multiplex TRBV1-TRBV30 forward primers together with a Cbeta reverse primer. A final 25-cycle PCR with Deep VentR polymerase added sample barcodes and Illumina adapters. Before sequencing, amplicons between 200 and 500 bp were purified from gel using a QIAquick gel extraction kit. An Illumina HiSeq 2500 was used to sequence the TCRbeta amplicons, generating 250-bp paired-end reads. As for how the authors treated the data: To recover full CDR3 sequences, reads were quality-trimmed using Trimmomatic v0.33 and paired reads were then merged using FLASH v1.2.11. V, D and J germline segments were assigned to the rearranged TCRbeta sequences by MiGEC v1.2.1b. VDJtools v1.0.0 computed clonotype statistics and Shannon-Wiener diversity indices. To cut down on sampling bias, every analysis after diversity analysis relied on just the 250 most abundant clonotypes from each sample. TCRdb applied fastp at Q25 and MiXCR to the public reads, then kept only in-frame beta chains. Rows are combined by CDR3 protein, so each entry shows the most common genes and DNA. The V and J calls and clone size come from TCRdb's table, not from the authors' own analysis. The sample includes 150,000 to 200,000 distinct CDR3 sequences, with approximately 80% observed a single time. The ten largest account for 15% to 20% of the sample.

The data belong to a study of tumor-infiltrating lymphocytes in primary liver carcinoma (dated by TCRdb to about 2017). Looking at the study overall: Of the five patients, three men and two women aged 30 to 69 years, four had hepatocellular carcinoma and one had combined HCC and intrahepatic cholangiocarcinoma. The five patients had tumors of stage T1-T3 N0M0, with maximum diameters ranging from 4.2 to 10 cm. A total of approximately 35 specimens from 5 patients underwent TCRbeta repertoire sequencing, comprising around 25 tumor regions, 5 adjacent noncancerous liver tissues and 5 peripheral blood samples. Agilent mRNA microarray profiling was performed on the roughly 25 tumor region samples to relate TCRbeta repertoire diversity to the local molecular phenotype. TCRbeta repertoire sequencing, expression microarrays and whole-exome sequencing were combined in the study across five regions of each liver tumor, with adjacent normal tissue and blood also included. Technical replicate repertoires showed high reproducibility, with mean shared-clone rates around 0.9 and correlation coefficients above 0.95. Each sample produced about 3.5 to 7.5 million productive TCRbeta reads, and read depth showed no significant difference between tissue types. The paper's findings and limits, for the study overall: Compared with blood, tumors had a significantly larger share of the repertoire taken up by the top 250 clones (p = 0.039). Only about 7-25% of top clones were found in all five regions of a tumor, suggesting spatial heterogeneity of tumor-infiltrating T cells. Because sequencing covered only the TCR beta chain and unpaired alpha chains were not captured, true repertoire diversity is likely underestimated. Bulk unsorted samples precluded comparing CD4+ and CD8+ T cell repertoires. Consistent with antigen-driven expansion, pairs of tumor regions showed higher repertoire overlap (mean roughly 36%) than either tumor-adjacent pairs (around 17%) or tumor-blood pairs (roughly 15%). Only 4 to 6 patients were included in the study, and the authors note that the findings should be validated in a larger study.

Without any cell sorting, total RNA and DNA were extracted together from approximately 22-30 mg of bulk tissue using the AllPrep DNA/RNA mini kit. Between November 2015 and March 2016, several patients in China with histopathologically diagnosed primary liver carcinoma had surgical resection. Chronic HBV infection was present in the patients, and the patients were treatment-naive at sampling. Five spatially separated regions were sampled per tumor: superior, inferior, left-lateral and right-lateral poles, plus the tumor centre. Histological examination found more than 80% viable tumor cells in every tumor sample. Pieces of fresh tumor and adjacent tissue were cut in half, with one half kept in RNAlater at -80 degrees C and the other half sent for histology.

The chain links TRBV11-1 with TRBJ2-3; the D call is possibly TRBD1 or TRBD2, each sharing 5 bases. Input material: tumor tissue from primary liver carcinoma. The sequence came from a man aged 40-55 years with primary liver carcinoma and hepatitis B virus infection. Here the CDR3 is given as CASSSGGSSVGTRTVTQYF. The sequenced DNA: TGTGCCAGCAGTTCTGGGGGAAGCTCTGTTGGAACCCGCACAGTTACGCAGTATTTT. The full variable domain, with segments outside the CDR3 supplied by the reference TRBV11-1 and TRBJ2-3 proteins, appears as EAEVAQSPRYKITEKSQAVAFWCDPISGHATLYWYRQILGQGPELLVQFQDESVVDDSQLPKDRFSAERLKGVDSTLKIQPAELGDSAMYLCASSSGGSSVGTRTVTQYFGPGTRLTVL.